This TCR beta chain emerged from a study of T cells after yellow fever vaccination. The CDR3 has 14 amino acids. Trimming removed 2 bases at V and 1 base at J, with 10 bases between. Germline V CDR1 and CDR2: SQVTM, ANQGSEA. TCRdb re-called the 5' RACE reads through MiXCR, storing one row per CDR3 protein. The profile covers 500,000 to 550,000 distinct CDR3 sequences, with 20% to 25% appearing a single time and roughly a sixth taken by the ten largest. The sequence was obtained from a man between 18 and 35 years old who received the YFV17D yellow fever vaccine. Specimen: PBMCs, collected roughly 20 days after the first yellow fever vaccination. The chain is built from TRBV29-1 and TRBJ2-3; D remains unclear. The CDR3, as DNA: TGCAGCGTTGAATCATCGTCTCGCACAGATACGCAGTATTTT. It specifies CSVESSSRTDTQYF.